This T cell receptor (beta chain) is from a study of T cells in Graves' hyperthyroidism and ophthalmopathy. This clonotype appeared many times. Its antigen is not known. V gave up 10 bases and J gave up 0 bases, with 10 bases separating them. CDR3 size: 13 residues. Germline CDR1 SNHLY, CDR2 FYNNEI. Used for diagnoses were clinical symptoms, serum thyroxine and TRAb, thyroid ultrasound and orbital computed tomography. Fresh peripheral blood, around 9.3 ml, was the source of the PBMCs. Study-wide results and caveats: Patients with ophthalmopathy were separated from those with stable hyperthyroidism by a 13 V-J model.

Researchers amplified the TCR beta CDR3 regions from RNA transcripts. HTBI primers were employed in a first-round RT-PCR of the TCR CDR3. In TCRdb, the multiplex PCR reads were re-called with MiXCR into one record per CDR3 protein. The table shows some 600,000 distinct CDR3 sequences, with about 15% occurring only once. This receptor was taken from a woman aged 25 to 39 with Graves' hyperthyroidism that later progressed to Graves' ophthalmopathy. Sequenced input: blood. The V call is TRBV2, the J call TRBJ1-5, with D unclear. CDR3 coding DNA: TGTGCCAACAACCAGGATAGCAATCAGCCCCAGCATTTT. Translation: CANNQDSNQPQHF.